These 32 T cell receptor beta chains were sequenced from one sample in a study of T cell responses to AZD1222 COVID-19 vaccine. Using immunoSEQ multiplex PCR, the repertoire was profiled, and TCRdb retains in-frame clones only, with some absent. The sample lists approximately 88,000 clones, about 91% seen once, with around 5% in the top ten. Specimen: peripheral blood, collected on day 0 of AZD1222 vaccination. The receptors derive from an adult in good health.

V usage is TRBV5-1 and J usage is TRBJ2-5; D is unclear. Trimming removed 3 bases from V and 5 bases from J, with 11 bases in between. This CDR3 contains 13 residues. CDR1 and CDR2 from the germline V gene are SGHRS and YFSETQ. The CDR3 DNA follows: TGCGCCAGCAGCTCCCCTAAGCTGGAGACCCAGTACTTC. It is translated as CASSSPKLETQYF.

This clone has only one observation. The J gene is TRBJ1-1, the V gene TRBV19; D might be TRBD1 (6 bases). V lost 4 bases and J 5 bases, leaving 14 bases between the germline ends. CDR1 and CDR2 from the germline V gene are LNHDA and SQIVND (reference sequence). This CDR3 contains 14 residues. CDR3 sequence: CASSRTGQGTEAFF. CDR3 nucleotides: TGTGCCAGTAGTAGAACAGGGCAGGGTACTGAAGCTTTCTTT.

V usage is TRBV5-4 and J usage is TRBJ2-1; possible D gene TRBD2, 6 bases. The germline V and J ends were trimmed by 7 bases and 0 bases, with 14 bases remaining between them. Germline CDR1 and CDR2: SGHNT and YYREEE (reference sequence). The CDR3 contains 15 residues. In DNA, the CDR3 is TGTGCCAGCCGGAGGGCTTTGAGCTCCTACAATGAGCAGTTCTTC. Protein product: CASRRALSSYNEQFF.

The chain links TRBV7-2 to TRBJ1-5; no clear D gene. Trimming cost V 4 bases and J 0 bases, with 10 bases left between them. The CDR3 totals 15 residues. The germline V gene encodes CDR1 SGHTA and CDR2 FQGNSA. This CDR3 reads CASSSSGYSNQPQHF. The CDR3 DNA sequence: TGTGCCAGCAGCTCGTCGGGTTATAGCAATCAGCCCCAGCATTTT.

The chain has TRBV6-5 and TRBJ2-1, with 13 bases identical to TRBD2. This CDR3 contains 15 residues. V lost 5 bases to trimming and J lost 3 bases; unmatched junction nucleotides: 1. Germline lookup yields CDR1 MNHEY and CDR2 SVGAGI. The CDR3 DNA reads TGTGCCAGCAGTCGACTAGCGGGAGGCTACAATGAGCAGTTCTTC. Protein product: CASSRLAGGYNEQFF.

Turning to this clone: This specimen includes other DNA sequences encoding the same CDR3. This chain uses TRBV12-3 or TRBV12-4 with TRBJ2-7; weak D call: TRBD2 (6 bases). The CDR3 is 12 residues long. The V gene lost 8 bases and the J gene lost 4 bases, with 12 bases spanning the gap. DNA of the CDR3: TGTGCCAGCGGCGGGGCTGGGTACGAGCAGTACTTC. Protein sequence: CASGGAGYEQYF.

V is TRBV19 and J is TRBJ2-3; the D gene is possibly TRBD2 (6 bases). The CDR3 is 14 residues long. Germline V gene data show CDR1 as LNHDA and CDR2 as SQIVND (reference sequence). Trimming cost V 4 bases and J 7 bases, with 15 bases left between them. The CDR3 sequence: CASSTRTAGNTQYF. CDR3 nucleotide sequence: TGTGCCAGTAGTACCAGAACGGCGGGAAATACGCAGTATTTT.

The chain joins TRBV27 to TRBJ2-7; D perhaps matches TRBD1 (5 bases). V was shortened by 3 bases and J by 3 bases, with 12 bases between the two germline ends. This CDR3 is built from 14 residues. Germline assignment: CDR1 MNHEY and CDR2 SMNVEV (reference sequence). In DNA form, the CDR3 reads TGTGCCAGCAGTTTGGGGCCACTCCTCTACGAGCAGTACTTC. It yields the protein CASSLGPLLYEQYF.

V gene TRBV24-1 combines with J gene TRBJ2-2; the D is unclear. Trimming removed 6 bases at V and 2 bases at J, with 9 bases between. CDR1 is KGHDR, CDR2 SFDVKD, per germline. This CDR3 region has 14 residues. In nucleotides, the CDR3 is TGTGCCACCAGTCCGACTGTAAACACCGGGGAGCTGTTTTTT. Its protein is CATSPTVNTGELFF.

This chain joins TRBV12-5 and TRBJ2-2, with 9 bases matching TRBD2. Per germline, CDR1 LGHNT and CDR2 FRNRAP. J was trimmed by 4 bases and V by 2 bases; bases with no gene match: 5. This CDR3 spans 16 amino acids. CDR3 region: CASGLLLAGTTGELFF. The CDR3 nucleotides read TGTGCTAGTGGTTTGCTTCTAGCGGGGACCACCGGGGAGCTGTTTTTT.

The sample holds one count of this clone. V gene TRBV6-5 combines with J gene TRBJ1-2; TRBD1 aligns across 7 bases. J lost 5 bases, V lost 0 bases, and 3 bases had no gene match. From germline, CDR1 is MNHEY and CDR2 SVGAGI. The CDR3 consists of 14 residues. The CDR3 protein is CASSYSTGPYGYTF. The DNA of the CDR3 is TGTGCCAGCAGTTACTCGACAGGGCCTTATGGCTACACCTTC.

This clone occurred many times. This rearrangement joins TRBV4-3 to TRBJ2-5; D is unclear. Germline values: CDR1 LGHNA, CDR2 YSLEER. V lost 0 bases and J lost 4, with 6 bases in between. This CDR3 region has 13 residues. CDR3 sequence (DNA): TGCGCCAGCAGCCAAGAAACGCGAGAGACCCAGTACTTC. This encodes CASSQETRETQYF.

Here the CDR3 reads CASSFRTSGNTDTQYF. The CDR3 bases are TGTGCCAGCAGTTTTCGCACTAGCGGGAACACAGATACGCAGTATTTT. The chain has TRBV28 and TRBJ2-3, with 10 bases identical to TRBD2. There are 16 residues in the CDR3. V shed 3 bases, J shed 2 bases, and the junction held 5 bases outside the gene matches. Germline CDR1 and CDR2: MDHEN and SYDVKM.

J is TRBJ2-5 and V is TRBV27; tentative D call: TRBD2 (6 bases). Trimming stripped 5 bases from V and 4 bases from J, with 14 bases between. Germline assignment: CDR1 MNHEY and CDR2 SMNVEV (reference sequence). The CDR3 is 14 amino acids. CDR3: CASSDYSGLETQYF. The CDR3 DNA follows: TGTGCCAGCAGTGACTACTCGGGACTAGAGACCCAGTACTTC.

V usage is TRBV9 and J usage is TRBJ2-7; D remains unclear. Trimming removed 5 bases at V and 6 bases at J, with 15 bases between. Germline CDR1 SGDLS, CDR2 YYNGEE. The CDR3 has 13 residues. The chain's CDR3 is CASSVGSGSEQYF. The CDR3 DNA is TGTGCCAGCAGTGTGGGCTCTGGATCCGAGCAGTACTTC.

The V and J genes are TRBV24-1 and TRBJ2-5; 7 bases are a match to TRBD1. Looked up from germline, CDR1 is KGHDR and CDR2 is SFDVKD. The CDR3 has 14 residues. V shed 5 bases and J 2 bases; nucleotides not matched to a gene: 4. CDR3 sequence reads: CATSVPGGQETQYF. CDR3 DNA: TGTGCCACCAGTGTTCCAGGGGGACAAGAGACCCAGTACTTC.

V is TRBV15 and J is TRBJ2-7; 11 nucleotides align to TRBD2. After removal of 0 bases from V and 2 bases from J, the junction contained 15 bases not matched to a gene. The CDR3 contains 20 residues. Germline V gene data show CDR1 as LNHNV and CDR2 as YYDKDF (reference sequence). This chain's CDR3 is CATSRDLAQALAGAAYEQYF. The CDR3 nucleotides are TGTGCCACCAGCAGAGATCTCGCCCAGGCACTAGCGGGAGCCGCCTACGAGCAGTACTTC.

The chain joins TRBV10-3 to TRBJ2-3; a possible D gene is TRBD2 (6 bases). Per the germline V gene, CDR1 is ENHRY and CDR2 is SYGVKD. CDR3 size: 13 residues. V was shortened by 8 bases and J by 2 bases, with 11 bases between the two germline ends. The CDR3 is CAILGGPTDTQYF. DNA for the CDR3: TGTGCCATCTTGGGGGGTCCCACAGATACGCAGTATTTT.

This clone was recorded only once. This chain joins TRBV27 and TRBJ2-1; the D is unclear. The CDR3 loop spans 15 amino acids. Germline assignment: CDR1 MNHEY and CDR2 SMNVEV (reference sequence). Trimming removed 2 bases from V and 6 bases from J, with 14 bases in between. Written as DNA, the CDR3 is TGTGCCAGCAGTTTAAGGAGTGGGAATCGCAATGAGCAGTTCTTC. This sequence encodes CASSLRSGNRNEQFF.

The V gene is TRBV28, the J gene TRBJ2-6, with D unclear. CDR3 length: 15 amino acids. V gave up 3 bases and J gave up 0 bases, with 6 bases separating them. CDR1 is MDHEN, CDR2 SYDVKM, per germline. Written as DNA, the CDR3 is TGTGCCAGCAGTTTTCTGCGCTCTGGGGCCAACGTCCTGACTTTC. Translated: CASSFLRSGANVLTF.

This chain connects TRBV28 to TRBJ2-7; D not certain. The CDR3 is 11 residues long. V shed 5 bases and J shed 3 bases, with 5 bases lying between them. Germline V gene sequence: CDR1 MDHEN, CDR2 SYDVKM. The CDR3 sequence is CASSTDYEQYF. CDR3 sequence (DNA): TGTGCCAGCAGTACTGACTACGAGCAGTACTTC.

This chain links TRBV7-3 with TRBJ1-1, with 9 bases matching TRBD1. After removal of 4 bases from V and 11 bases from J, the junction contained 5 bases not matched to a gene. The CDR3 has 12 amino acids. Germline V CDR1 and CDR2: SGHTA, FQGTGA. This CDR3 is CASSSDRGRAFF. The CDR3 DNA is TGTGCCAGCAGCTCTGACAGGGGGAGGGCTTTCTTT.

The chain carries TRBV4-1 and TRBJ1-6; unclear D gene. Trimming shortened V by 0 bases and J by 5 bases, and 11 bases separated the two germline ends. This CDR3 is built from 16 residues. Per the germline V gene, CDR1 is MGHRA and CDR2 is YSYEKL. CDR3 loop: CASSQDVRQNNSPLHF. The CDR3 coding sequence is TGCGCCAGCAGCCAAGATGTGCGGCAGAATAATTCACCCCTCCACTTT.

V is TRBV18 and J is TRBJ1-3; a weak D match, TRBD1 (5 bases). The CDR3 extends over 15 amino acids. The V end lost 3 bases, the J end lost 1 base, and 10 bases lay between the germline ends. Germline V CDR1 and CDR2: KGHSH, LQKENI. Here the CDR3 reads CASSPGAGSGNTIYF. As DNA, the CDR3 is TGTGCCAGCTCACCTGGGGCCGGGTCTGGAAACACCATATATTTT.

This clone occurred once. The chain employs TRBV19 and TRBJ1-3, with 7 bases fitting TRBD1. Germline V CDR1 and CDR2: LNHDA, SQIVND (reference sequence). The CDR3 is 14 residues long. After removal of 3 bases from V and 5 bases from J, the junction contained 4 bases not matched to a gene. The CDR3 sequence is CASSIAGGRNTIYF. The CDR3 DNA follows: TGTGCCAGTAGTATTGCAGGGGGGCGAAACACCATATATTTT.

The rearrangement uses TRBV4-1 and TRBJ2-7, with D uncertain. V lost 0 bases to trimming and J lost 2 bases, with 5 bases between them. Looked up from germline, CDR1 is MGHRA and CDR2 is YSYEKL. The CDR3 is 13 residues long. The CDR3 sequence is CASSQDRAYEQYF. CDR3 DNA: TGCGCCAGCAGCCAAGACAGAGCCTACGAGCAGTACTTC.

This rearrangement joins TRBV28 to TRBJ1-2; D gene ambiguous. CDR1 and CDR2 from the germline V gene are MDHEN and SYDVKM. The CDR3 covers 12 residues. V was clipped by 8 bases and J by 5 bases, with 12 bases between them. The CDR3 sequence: CASSRAVYGYTF. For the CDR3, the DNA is TGTGCCAGCTCGCGAGCAGTTTATGGCTACACCTTC.

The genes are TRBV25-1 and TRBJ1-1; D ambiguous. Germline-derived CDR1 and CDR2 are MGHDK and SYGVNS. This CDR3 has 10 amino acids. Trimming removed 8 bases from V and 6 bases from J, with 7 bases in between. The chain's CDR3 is CASLGAEAFF. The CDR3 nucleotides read TGTGCCAGCCTCGGGGCTGAAGCTTTCTTT.

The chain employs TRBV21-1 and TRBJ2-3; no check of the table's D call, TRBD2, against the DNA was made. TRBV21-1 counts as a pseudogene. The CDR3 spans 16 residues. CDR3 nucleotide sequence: TGTGCCAGCAGCACACTCGGGACTAGCTTCGCAGATACGCAGTATTTT. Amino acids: CASSTLGTSFADTQYF.

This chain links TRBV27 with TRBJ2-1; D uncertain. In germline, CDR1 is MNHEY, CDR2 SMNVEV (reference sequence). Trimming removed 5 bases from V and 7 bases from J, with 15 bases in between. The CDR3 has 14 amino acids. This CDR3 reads CASSSMTGRNEQFF. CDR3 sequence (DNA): TGTGCCAGCAGTAGTATGACGGGCAGGAATGAGCAGTTCTTC.

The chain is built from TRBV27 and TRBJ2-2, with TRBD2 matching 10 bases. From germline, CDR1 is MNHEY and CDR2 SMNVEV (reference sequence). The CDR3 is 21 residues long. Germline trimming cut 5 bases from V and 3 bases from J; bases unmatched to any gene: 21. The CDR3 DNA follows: TGTGCCAGCAGTCCCGCTCCAACGACTAGCGGGCGACCCTTGGACACCGGGGAGCTGTTTTTT. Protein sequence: CASSPAPTTSGRPLDTGELFF.

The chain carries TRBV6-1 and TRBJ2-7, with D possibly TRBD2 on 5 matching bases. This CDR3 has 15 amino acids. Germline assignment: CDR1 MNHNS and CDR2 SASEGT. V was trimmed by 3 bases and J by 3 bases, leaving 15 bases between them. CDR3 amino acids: CASSDLPGSGYEQYF. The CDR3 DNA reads TGTGCCAGCAGTGATCTCCCGGGGTCGGGCTACGAGCAGTACTTC.